The source of this TCR beta chain is a study of PD-1 blockade in classical Hodgkin lymphoma. Looking at the study overall: Nivolumab was given intravenously to patients at 3 mg/kg every 2 weeks.

The protocol was immunoSEQ multiplex PCR, while the TCRdb copy is restricted to in-frame clones and leaves out a portion. The sample yields more than 9,500 clones, around 82% seen once. Autologous stem cell transplantation was followed by relapse in every patient, and brentuximab vedotin exposure varied. Thawed PBMCs supplied CD8+ T cells via magnetic negative selection. Sequencing used CD8+ T cells from blood, obtained at baseline. The TCR originated in a human donor with classical Hodgkin lymphoma.

Here the CDR3 reads CASSFNAGQETQYF. The CDR3 DNA reads as TGTGCCAGCAGCTTTAACGCGGGACAAGAGACCCAGTACTTC. J is TRBJ2-5 and V is TRBV5-8, with D tentatively TRBD2 (6 bases). The CDR3 loop spans 14 amino acids. V lost 2 bases to trimming and J lost 2 bases, with 10 bases between them. The germline V gene encodes CDR1 SGHTS and CDR2 YDEGEE. Supplemented by reference TRBV5-8 and TRBJ2-5, the full variable domain reads EAGVTQSPTHLIKTRGQQATLRCSPISGHTSVYWYQQALGLGLQFLLWYDEGEERNRGNFPPRFSGRQFPNYSSELNVNALELEDSALYLCASSFNAGQETQYFGPGTRLLVL.